This T cell receptor beta chain came from a study of shared clonotypes between healthy human individuals. Study-wide points: Some naive CD4 clonotypes, 4% to 6%, turned up in common across four donors. Rarefaction showed that sequencing of sorted subsets was incomplete (despite large depth).

With respect to this clone: Its antigen is unidentified.

Sequencing was performed with immunoSEQ multiplex PCR; in TCRdb, only in-frame clones are kept and a portion is missing. The data contain approximately 2.1 million clones, approximately 93% of them seen just once; the ten biggest clones take up about 0.39%. The TCR sequence derives from a man between 18 and 29 years old in good health. Some clones in this sample may be carry-over from other donors' samples. The sample taken for sequencing was naive CD4+ T cells from PBMCs. Subset denoted: CD45RA+ positively selected.

Here the CDR3 reads CASSVTALGEQYF. For the CDR3, the DNA is TGTGCCAGCAGCGTAACGGCTCTGGGGGAGCAGTACTTC. The rearrangement uses TRBV9 and TRBJ2-7; D remains unclear. Deletions cut 1 base from V and 7 bases from J, with 12 bases between. The germline V gene has CDR1 SGDLS and CDR2 YYNGEE. The CDR3 length is 13 residues.